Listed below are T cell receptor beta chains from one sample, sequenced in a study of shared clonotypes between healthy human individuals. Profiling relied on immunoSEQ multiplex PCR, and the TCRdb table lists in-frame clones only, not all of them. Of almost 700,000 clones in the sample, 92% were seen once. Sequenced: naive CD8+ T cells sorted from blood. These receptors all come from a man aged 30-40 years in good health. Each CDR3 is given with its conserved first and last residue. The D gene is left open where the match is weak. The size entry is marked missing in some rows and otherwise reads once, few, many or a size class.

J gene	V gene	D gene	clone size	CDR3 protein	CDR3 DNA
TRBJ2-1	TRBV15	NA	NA	CATSRTRWSDNEQFF	TGTGCCACCAGCAGGACCCGGTGGTCTGACAATGAGCAGTTCTTC
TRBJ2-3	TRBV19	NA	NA	CASSFRGWGTTDTQYF	TGTGCCAGTAGTTTCCGGGGCTGGGGAACCACAGATACGCAGTATTTT
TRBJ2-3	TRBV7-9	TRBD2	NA	CASSLLAGGEDTQYF	TGTGCCAGCAGCTTACTAGCGGGAGGAGAGGATACGCAGTATTTT
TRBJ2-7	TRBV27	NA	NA	CASKTGAGRSYEQYF	TGTGCCAGCAAAACCGGGGCAGGTCGTTCCTACGAGCAGTACTTC
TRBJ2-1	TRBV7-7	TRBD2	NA	CASSPSGNNEQFF	TGTGCCAGCAGCCCTAGCGGAAACAATGAGCAGTTCTTC
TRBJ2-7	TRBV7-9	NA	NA	CASGKDSYEQYF	TGTGCCAGCGGGAAGGACTCCTACGAGCAGTACTTC
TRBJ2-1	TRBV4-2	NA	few	CASSHGDEQFF	TGTGCCAGCAGCCACGGGGATGAGCAGTTCTTC
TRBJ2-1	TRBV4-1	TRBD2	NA	CASSQVSGRGDEQFF	TGCGCCAGCAGCCAAGTTAGCGGGAGGGGCGATGAGCAGTTCTTC
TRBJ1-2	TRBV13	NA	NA	CASRPGVWGALDYGYTF	TGTGCCAGCAGACCTGGGGTTTGGGGGGCGCTTGACTATGGCTACACCTTC
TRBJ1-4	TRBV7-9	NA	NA	CASRGQGKEKLFF	TGTGCCAGCAGGGGGCAGGGGAAAGAAAAACTGTTTTTT
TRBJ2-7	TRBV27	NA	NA	CASRVGGTTYEQYF	TGTGCCAGCAGAGTAGGGGGGACCACCTACGAGCAGTACTTC
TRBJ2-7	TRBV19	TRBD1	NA	CATSGTGGYEQYF	TGTGCCACCTCCGGGACAGGGGGCTACGAGCAGTACTTC
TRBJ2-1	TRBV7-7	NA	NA	CASSLGPGEPYNEQFF	TGTGCTAGCAGCTTAGGCCCGGGAGAACCCTACAATGAGCAGTTCTTC
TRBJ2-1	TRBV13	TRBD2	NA	CASSLGLAGGTNEQFF	TGTGCCAGCAGCTTAGGGCTAGCGGGAGGGACGAATGAGCAGTTCTTC
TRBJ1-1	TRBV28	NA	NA	CASSRYTEAFF	TGTGCCAGCAGTCGGTACACTGAAGCTTTCTTT
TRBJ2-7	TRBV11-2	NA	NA	CASSLEAAPLYEQYF	TGTGCCAGCAGCTTAGAAGCAGCGCCTCTCTACGAGCAGTACTTC
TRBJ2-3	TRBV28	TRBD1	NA	CANRDRDTDTQYF	TGTGCCAATAGGGACAGGGACACAGATACGCAGTATTTT
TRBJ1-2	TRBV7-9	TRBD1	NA	CASSLVSRGEIDGYTF	TGTGCCAGCAGCTTAGTTTCCAGGGGGGAAATTGATGGCTACACCTTC
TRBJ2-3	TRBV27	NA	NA	CASSPQGALTDTQYF	TGTGCCAGCAGTCCCCAGGGAGCTCTCACAGATACGCAGTATTTT
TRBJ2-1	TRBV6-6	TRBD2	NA	CASSGGRGRPYNEQFF	TGTGCCAGCAGCGGGGGACGCGGGAGGCCCTACAATGAGCAGTTCTTC
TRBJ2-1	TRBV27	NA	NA	CASSPQGPYNEQFF	TGTGCCAGCAGTCCTCAGGGTCCCTACAATGAGCAGTTCTTC